The 5 T cell receptor beta chains presented below share a single source sample, sequenced in a study of T cell responses to AZD1222 COVID-19 vaccine. TCRdb's table, derived via immunoSEQ multiplex PCR, lists solely in-frame clones and lacks some. The sample includes 150,000 to 200,000 clones, 70% to 90% seen only once; the top ten take 26%. The sequencing here drew on peripheral blood, taken 28 days after the second AZD1222 dose. Receptors were obtained from an adult who received the AZD1222 COVID-19 vaccine.

The chain links TRBV11-2 to TRBJ2-7, with 9 positions matching TRBD2. V was clipped by 4 bases and J by 0 bases; unmatched bases: 7. Germline V gene lookup returns CDR1 SGHAT and CDR2 FQNNGV. The CDR3 contains 16 residues. The CDR3: CASSSPSTSGSYEQYF. The DNA of the CDR3 is TGTGCCAGCAGCTCACCCTCGACTAGCGGCTCCTACGAGCAGTACTTC.

This chain joins TRBV7-3 and TRBJ2-1, with 15 bases identical to TRBD2. This CDR3 comprises 16 residues. The V gene's germline CDR1 is SGHTA and CDR2 FQGTGA. Trimming cost V 0 bases and J 7 bases; bases outside gene matches: 1. DNA for the CDR3: TGTGCCAGCAGCTTAACCGGGACTAGCGGGAGGAATGAGCAGTTCTTC. Translating it yields CASSLTGTSGRNEQFF.

This chain links TRBV7-9 with TRBJ2-5; weak D call: TRBD2 (5 bases). CDR3 length equals 16 residues. CDR1 SEHNR and CDR2 FQNEAQ come from the germline V gene (reference sequence). Trimming shortened V by 1 base and J by 5 bases, and 17 bases separated the two germline ends. The CDR3 DNA reads as TGTGCCAGCAGCTTAGTGCTCGGAGGTGATTTTGAGACCCAGTACTTC. It specifies CASSLVLGGDFETQYF.

There are a few counts of this clone. The gene calls are TRBV30 and TRBJ1-5; D is ambiguous. Germline V lookup: CDR1 GTSNPN, CDR2 SVGIG (reference sequence). This CDR3 has 13 amino acids. Between the trimmed V and J ends, which lost 1 base and 1 base, there was a span of 5 bases. The CDR3 region has the DNA TGTGCCTGGAGTGCTGGCAGCAATCAGCCCCAGCATTTT. Translation gives CAWSAGSNQPQHF.

The rearrangement joins TRBV7-8 to TRBJ1-2; 9 bases fit TRBD1. The J segment lost 7 bases and the V segment lost 5 bases, leaving 14 bases of the junction unmatched. The length of the CDR3 is 16 residues. The germline V gene has CDR1 SGHVS and CDR2 FQNEAQ. The CDR3 here is CASSQMGQGTILGYTF. The CDR3 DNA follows: TGTGCCAGCAGCCAAATGGGACAGGGTACCATTCTTGGCTACACCTTC.